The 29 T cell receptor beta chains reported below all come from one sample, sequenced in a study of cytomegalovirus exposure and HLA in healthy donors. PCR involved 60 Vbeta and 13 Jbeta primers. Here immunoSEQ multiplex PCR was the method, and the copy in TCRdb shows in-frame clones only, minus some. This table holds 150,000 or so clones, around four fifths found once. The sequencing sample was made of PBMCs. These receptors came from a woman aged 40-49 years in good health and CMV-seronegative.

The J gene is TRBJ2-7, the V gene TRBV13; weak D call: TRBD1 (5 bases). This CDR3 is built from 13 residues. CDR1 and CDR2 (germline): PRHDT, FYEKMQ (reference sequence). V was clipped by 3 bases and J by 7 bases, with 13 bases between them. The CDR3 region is CASSFETSGEQYF. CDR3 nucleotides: TGTGCCAGCAGCTTTGAGACATCAGGGGAGCAGTACTTC. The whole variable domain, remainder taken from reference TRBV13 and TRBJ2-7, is AAGVIQSPRHLIKEKRETATLKCYPIPRHDTVYWYQQGPGQDPQFLISFYEKMQSDKGSIPDRFSAQQFSDYHSELNMSSLELGDSALYFCASSFETSGEQYFGPGTRLTVT.

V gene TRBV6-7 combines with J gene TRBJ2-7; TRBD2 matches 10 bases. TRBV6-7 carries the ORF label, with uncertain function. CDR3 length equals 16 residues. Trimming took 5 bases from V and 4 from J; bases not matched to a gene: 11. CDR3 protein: CASSHPRASGSYEQYF. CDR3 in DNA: TGTGCCAGCAGTCACCCACGGGCTAGCGGGAGTTACGAGCAGTACTTC.

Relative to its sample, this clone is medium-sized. CDR3 nucleotide sequence: TGTGCCAGCAGCTTAGAGACAGGGTCTCGTGAAAAACTGTTTTTT. Protein product: CASSLETGSREKLFF. The rearrangement joins TRBV6-5 to TRBJ1-4; 7 bases line up with TRBD1. The junction had 11 bases not matched to a gene; V was cut back by 6 bases and J by 7 bases. The CDR3 consists of 15 residues. In germline, CDR1 is MNHEY, CDR2 SVGAGI.

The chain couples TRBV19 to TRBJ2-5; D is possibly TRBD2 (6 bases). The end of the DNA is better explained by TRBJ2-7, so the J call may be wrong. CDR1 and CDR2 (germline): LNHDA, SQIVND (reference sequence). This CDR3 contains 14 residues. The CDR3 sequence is CASSIIGGNDEQYF. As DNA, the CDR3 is TGTGCCAGTAGTATTATAGGAGGGAACGACGAGCAGTACTTC.

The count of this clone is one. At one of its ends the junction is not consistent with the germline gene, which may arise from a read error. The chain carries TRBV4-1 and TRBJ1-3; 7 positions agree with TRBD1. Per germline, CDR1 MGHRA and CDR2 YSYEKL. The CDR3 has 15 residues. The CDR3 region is CASSQVRDRGNAIYF. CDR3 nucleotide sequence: TGCGCCAGCAGCCAAGTCAGGGACAGAGGAAACGCCATATATTTT.

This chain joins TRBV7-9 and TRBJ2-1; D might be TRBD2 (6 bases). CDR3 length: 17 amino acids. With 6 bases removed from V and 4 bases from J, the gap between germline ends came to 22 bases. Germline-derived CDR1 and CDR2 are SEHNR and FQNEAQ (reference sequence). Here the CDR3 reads CASSSLGRRGIYNEQFF. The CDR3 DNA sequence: TGTGCCAGCAGTTCCCTCGGGAGACGGGGGATATACAATGAGCAGTTCTTC.

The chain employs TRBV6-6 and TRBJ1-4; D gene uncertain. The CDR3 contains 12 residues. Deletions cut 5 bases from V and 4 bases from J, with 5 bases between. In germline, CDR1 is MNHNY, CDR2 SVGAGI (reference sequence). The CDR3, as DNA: TGTGCCAGCAGTCCCGGTAATGAAAAACTGTTTTTT. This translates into CASSPGNEKLFF.

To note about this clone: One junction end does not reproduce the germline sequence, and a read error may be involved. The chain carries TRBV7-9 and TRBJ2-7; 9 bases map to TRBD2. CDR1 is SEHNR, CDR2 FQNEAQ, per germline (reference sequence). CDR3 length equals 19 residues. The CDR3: CSSSLVRGSGSNYAYEQYF. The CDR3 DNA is TGTTCCAGCAGCTTAGTTCGGGGTAGCGGGAGTAACTATGCCTACGAGCAGTACTTC.

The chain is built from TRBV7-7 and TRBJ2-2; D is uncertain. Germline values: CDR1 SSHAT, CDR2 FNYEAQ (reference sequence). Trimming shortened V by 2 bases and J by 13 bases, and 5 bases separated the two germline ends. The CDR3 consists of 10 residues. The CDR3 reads CASSLYWLFF. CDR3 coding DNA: TGTGCCAGCAGCTTATATTGGCTGTTTTTT.

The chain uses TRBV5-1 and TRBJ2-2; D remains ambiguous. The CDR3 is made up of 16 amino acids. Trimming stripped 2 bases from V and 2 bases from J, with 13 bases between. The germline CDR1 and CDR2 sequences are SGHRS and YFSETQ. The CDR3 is CASSFTVGANTGELFF. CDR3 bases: TGCGCCAGCAGCTTTACGGTCGGAGCCAACACCGGGGAGCTGTTTTTT.

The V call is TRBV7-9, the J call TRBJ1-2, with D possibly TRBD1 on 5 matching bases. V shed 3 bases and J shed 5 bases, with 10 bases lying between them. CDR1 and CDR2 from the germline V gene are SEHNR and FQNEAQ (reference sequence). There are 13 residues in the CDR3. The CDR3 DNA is TGTGCCAGCAGCTTCGGCAGACAGTATGGCTACACCTTC. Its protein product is CASSFGRQYGYTF.

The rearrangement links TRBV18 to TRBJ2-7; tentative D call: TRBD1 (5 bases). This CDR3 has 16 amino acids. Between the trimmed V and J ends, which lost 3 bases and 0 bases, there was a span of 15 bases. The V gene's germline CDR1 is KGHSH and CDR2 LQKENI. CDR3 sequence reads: CASSPIRVRLSYEQYF. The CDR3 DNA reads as TGTGCCAGCTCACCGATCAGGGTGCGCCTCTCCTACGAGCAGTACTTC.

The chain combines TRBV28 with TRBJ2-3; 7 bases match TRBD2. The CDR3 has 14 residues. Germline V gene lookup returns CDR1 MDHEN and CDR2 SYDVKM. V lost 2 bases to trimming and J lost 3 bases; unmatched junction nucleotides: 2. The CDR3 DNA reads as TGTGCCAGCAGTTTAGCGGGAGTGACAGATACGCAGTATTTT. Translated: CASSLAGVTDTQYF.

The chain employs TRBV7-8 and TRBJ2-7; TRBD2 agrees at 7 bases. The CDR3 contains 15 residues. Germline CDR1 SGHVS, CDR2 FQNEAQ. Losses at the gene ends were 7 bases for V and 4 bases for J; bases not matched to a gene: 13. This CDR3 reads CASIPGLTGGYEQYF. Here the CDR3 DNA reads TGTGCCAGCATCCCGGGGCTAACCGGGGGGTACGAGCAGTACTTC.

The CDR3 nucleotides are TGTGCCAGCTCCGCCAGTGGGGGGACCCATGAAGCTTTCTTT. It translates to CASSASGGTHEAFF. The chain employs TRBV18 and TRBJ1-1, with a tentative D call TRBD1 (5 bases). The ends were cut back, 6 bases at V and 7 bases at J, with 18 bases in the middle. Germline CDR1 reads KGHSH; CDR2 reads LQKENI. CDR3 size: 14 residues.

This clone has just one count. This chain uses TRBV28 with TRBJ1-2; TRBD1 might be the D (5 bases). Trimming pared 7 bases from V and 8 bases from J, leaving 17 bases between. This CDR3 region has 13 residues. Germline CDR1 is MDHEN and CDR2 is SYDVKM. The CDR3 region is CASTAGGVQGYTF. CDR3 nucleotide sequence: TGTGCCAGCACAGCGGGGGGTGTACAAGGCTACACCTTC.

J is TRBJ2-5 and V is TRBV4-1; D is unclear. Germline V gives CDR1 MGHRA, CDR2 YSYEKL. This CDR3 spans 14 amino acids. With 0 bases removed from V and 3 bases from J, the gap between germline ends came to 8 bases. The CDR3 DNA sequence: TGCGCCAGCAGCCAAGATGCCCTAGAAGAGACCCAGTACTTC. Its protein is CASSQDALEETQYF.

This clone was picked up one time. CDR3 residues: CASSHSRQGVGMYEQYF. The CDR3 DNA reads TGCGCCAGCAGTCACTCGAGACAGGGTGTGGGTATGTACGAGCAGTACTTC. V and J are TRBV23-1 and TRBJ2-7, with 7 bases that match TRBD1. TRBV23-1 is treated as an ORF (open reading frame) with a function not yet certain. The CDR3 has 17 residues. J was trimmed by 4 bases and V by 3 bases; bases with no gene match: 15.

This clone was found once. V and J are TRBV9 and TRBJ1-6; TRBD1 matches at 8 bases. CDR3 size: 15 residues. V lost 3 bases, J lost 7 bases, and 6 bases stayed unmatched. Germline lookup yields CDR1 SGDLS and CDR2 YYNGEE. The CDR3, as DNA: TGTGCCAGCAGCGCCTCAGGGGGCTGGAATTCACCCCTCCACTTT. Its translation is CASSASGGWNSPLHF.

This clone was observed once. CDR3 sequence (DNA): TGTGCCAGCAGGGGAGGAAATCAGCCCCAGCATTTT. It specifies CASRGGNQPQHF. The chain recombines TRBV28 with TRBJ1-5; no definite D call. In germline, CDR1 is MDHEN, CDR2 SYDVKM. CDR3 size: 12 residues. The ends were cut back, 6 bases at V and 4 bases at J, with 7 bases in the middle.

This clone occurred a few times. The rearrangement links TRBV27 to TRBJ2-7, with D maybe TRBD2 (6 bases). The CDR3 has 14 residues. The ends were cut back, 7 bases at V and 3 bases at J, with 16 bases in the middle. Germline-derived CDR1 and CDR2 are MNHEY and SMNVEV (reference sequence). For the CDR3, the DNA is TGTGCCAGCACCGGCGCGGGAACGCGCTACGAGCAGTACTTC. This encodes CASTGAGTRYEQYF.

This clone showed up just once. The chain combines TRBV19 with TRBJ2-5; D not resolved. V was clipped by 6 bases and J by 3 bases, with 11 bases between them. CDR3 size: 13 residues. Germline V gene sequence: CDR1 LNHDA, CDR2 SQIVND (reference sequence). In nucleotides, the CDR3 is TGTGCCAGTAGCACCGACTGGGAAGAGACCCAGTACTTC. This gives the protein CASSTDWEETQYF.

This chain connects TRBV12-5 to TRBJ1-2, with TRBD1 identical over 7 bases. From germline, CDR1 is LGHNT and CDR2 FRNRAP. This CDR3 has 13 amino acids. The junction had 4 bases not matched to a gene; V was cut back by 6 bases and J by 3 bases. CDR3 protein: CASGSDRDYGYTF. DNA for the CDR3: TGTGCTAGTGGCTCCGACAGGGACTATGGCTACACCTTC.

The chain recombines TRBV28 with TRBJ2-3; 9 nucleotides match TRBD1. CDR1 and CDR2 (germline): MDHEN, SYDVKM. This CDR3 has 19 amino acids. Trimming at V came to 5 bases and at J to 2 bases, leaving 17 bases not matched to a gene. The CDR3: CASSLSRDRERWITDTQYF. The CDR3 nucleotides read TGTGCCAGCAGTCTAAGCCGGGACAGGGAACGATGGATCACAGATACGCAGTATTTT.

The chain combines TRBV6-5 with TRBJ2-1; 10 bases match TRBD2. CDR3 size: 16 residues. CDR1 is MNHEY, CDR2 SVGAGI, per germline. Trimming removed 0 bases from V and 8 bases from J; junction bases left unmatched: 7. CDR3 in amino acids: CASSYSASGRVYEQFF. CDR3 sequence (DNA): TGTGCCAGCAGTTACTCTGCTAGCGGGAGAGTCTATGAGCAGTTCTTC.

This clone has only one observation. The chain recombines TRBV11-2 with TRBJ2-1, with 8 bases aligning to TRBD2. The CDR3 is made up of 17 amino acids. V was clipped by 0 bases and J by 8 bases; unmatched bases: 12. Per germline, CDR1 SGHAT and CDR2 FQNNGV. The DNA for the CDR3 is TGTGCCAGCAGCTTAGAAGCCTACGGGAGGGCCTGGGATGAGCAGTTCTTC. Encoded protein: CASSLEAYGRAWDEQFF. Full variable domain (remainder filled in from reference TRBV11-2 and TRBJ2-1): EAGVAQSPRYKIIEKRQSVAFWCNPISGHATLYWYQQILGQGPKLLIQFQNNGVVDDSQLPKDRFSAERLKGVDSTLKIQPAKLEDSAVYLCASSLEAYGRAWDEQFFGPGTRLTVL.

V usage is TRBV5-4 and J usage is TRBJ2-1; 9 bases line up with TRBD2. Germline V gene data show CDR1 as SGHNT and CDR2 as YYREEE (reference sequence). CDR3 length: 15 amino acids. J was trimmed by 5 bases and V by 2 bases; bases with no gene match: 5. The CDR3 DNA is TGTGCCAGCAGCTTAGGTAGCGGGGGAAACAATGAGCAGTTCTTC. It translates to CASSLGSGGNNEQFF.

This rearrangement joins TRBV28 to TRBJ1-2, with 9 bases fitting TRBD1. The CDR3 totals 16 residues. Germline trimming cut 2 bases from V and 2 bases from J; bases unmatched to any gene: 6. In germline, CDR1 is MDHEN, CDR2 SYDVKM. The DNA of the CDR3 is TGTGCCAGCAGTTTAGGGGGGGACAGGGTGAACTATGGCTACACCTTC. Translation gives CASSLGGDRVNYGYTF.

CDR3 in amino acids: CASSSQDRLSNQPQHF. In DNA, the CDR3 is TGTGCCAGCAGTTCACAGGACAGGCTTAGCAATCAGCCCCAGCATTTT. V gene TRBV28 combines with J gene TRBJ1-5, with 7 bases fitting TRBD1. The CDR3 loop spans 16 amino acids. Per the germline V gene, CDR1 is MDHEN and CDR2 is SYDVKM. The V and J ends lost 4 bases and 0 bases, in that order; junction bases with no gene match: 6.